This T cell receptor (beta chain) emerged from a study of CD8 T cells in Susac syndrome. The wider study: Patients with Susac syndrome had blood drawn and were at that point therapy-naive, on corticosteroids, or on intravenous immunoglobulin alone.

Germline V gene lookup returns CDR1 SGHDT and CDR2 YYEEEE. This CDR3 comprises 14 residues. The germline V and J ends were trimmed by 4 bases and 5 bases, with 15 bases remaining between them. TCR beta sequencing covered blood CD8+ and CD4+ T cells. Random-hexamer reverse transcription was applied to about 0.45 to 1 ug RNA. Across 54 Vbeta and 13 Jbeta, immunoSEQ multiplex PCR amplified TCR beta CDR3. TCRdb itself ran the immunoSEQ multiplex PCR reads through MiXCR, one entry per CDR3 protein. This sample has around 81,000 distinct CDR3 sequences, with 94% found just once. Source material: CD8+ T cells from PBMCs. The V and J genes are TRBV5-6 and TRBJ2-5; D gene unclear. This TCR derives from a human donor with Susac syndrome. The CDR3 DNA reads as TGTGCCAGCAGCCTCCTAGTGGCGAGGGAGACCCAGTACTTC. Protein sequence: CASSLLVARETQYF.